Following are 8 T cell receptor beta chains from one sample sequenced in a study of PD-L1 blockade in urothelial cancer. Data came from immunoSEQ multiplex PCR; TCRdb stores just in-frame clones and leaves some out. The sample lists about 43,000 clones; about 88% were seen once. Sequencing used PBMCs, obtained around atezolizumab (anti-PD-L1) treatment. The receptors shown here come from an older woman with urothelial cancer.

This clone was observed a few times. This chain uses TRBV29-1 with TRBJ1-4; 9 nucleotides line up with TRBD1. Germline lookup yields CDR1 SQVTM and CDR2 ANQGSEA. CDR3 length equals 11 residues. With 7 bases clipped from V and 8 bases from J, the junction kept 2 bases outside the gene matches. DNA of the CDR3: TGCAGCGCGGGACAGGGAGAAAAACTGTTTTTT. Its translation: CSAGQGEKLFF.

V usage is TRBV9 and J usage is TRBJ2-7; D remains ambiguous. There are 14 residues in the CDR3. Germline V gives CDR1 SGDLS, CDR2 YYNGEE. V gave up 0 bases and J gave up 0 bases, with 7 bases separating them. The CDR3 here is CASSVGSYSYEQYF. The DNA of the CDR3 is TGTGCCAGCAGCGTAGGGAGCTACTCCTACGAGCAGTACTTC.

This clone was detected only a few times. The CDR3 DNA reads as TGCAGCGTTGATGGGAGAGGCCAAGAGACCCAGTACTTC. Translating it yields CSVDGRGQETQYF. This chain uses TRBV29-1 with TRBJ2-5; possible D gene TRBD2, 5 bases. V was trimmed by 3 bases and J by 1 base, leaving 9 bases between them. The CDR3 extends over 13 amino acids. Germline loops: CDR1 SQVTM, CDR2 ANQGSEA.

This sequence joins TRBV7-6 and TRBJ2-6, with a tentative D call TRBD1 (6 bases). The CDR3 covers 16 residues. Germline V gives CDR1 SGHVS, CDR2 FNYEAQ. V dropped 5 bases and J dropped 4 bases, with 15 bases sitting between them. CDR3 sequence (DNA): TGTGCCAGCAGCCCCGGACAGATCGGGGGGGCCAACGTCCTGACTTTC. It translates to CASSPGQIGGANVLTF.

J is TRBJ2-1 and V is TRBV5-1; 12 bases map to TRBD2. Germline V CDR1 and CDR2: SGHRS, YFSETQ. This CDR3 spans 16 amino acids. V trimming: 4 bases; J trimming: 4 bases; junction bases outside the gene matches: 6. The CDR3 region is CASSTPGLAGYNEQFF. CDR3 coding DNA: TGCGCCAGCAGCACTCCGGGACTAGCGGGTTACAATGAGCAGTTCTTC.

V gene TRBV6-6 combines with J gene TRBJ1-5, with 10 bases identical to TRBD1. Trimming cost V 5 bases and J 2 bases; bases outside gene matches: 3. CDR3 length: 15 residues. Looked up from germline, CDR1 is MNHNY and CDR2 is SVGAGI (reference sequence). Here the CDR3 DNA reads TGTGCCAGCAGTCTGACAGGGGGCGGCAATCAGCCCCAGCATTTT. Its translation: CASSLTGGGNQPQHF.

The chain joins TRBV4-3 to TRBJ2-3, with TRBD2 matching 8 bases. This CDR3 has 19 residues. CDR1 and CDR2 (germline): LGHNA, YSLEER. With V trimmed by 5 bases and J by 5 bases, 21 bases remained unmatched. The CDR3 reads CASSYYSGGAPVIGDTQYF. DNA for the CDR3: TGCGCCAGCAGCTACTACTCGGGGGGGGCCCCTGTAATAGGAGATACGCAGTATTTT.

The CDR3 sequence: CASSIPGDYEQYF. The CDR3 DNA sequence: TGTGCCAGTAGTATTCCCGGAGATTACGAGCAGTACTTC. V and J are TRBV19 and TRBJ2-7; D call uncertain. Trimming stripped 3 bases from V and 4 bases from J, with 10 bases between. CDR1 LNHDA and CDR2 SQIVND come from the germline V gene (reference sequence). The CDR3 is made up of 13 amino acids.